A single sample gave rise to the 20 T cell receptor beta chains below, sequenced in a study of T cell repertoires in cytomegalovirus infection. MiXCR, run by TCRdb on the reads, gives a single entry per CDR3 protein. Here the sample spans some 940,000 distinct CDR3 sequences, less than 35% being singletons. Their cognate antigens are unknown. Source: cultured CD8+ T cells from PBMCs, taken from culture after CMV antigen stimulation. The receptors were gathered from a human donor in good health (CMV status not recorded). Some clones in this sample may be carry-over from other donors' samples.

This clonotype was seen more than once but under ten times. The V and J genes are TRBV2 and TRBJ2-3; perhaps D is TRBD1 or TRBD2 (5 bases each). Germline V CDR1 and CDR2: SNHLY, FYNNEI. Trimming took off 11 bases at V and 6 bases at J, with 30 bases between the two ends. This CDR3 has 17 residues. The CDR3 loop is CASNLRGIAHLTDTQYF. The CDR3 DNA follows: TGTGCCTCAAACCTCCGGGGCATAGCACATTTAACGGATACGCAGTATTTT.

The J gene is TRBJ2-1, the V gene TRBV6-2 or TRBV6-3, with D possibly TRBD2 on 5 matching bases. The V gene's germline CDR1 is MNHEY and CDR2 SVGEGT. The V end was cut by 7 bases, the J end by 0 bases, with 16 bases between. This CDR3 has 16 amino acids. In nucleotides, the CDR3 is TGTGCCAGCACCTTTAGTGGGGAGAGCTCCTACAATGAGCAGTTCTTC. Amino acids: CASTFSGESSYNEQFF.

With respect to this clonotype: Compared with germline, one end of the junction differs, possibly owing to a read error. The V and J genes are TRBV4-1 and TRBJ2-2; tentatively, D is TRBD2 (5 bases). Germline CDR1 and CDR2: MGHRA and YSYEKL. The length of the CDR3 is 15 residues. This CDR3 is CASSQDPSGSGELFF. CDR3 sequence (DNA): TGTGCCAGCAGCCAAGACCCCTCGGGGAGCGGGGAGCTGTTTTTT.

This clonotype was counted only a few times. The rearrangement links TRBV7-9 to TRBJ1-2; D gene ambiguous. This CDR3 has 12 amino acids. Per germline, CDR1 SEHNR and CDR2 FQNEAQ (reference sequence). The V end lost 5 bases, the J end lost 5 bases, and 9 bases lay between the germline ends. Written as DNA, the CDR3 is TGTGCCAGCAGCCTCTGGGTGTATGGCTACACCTTC. Translated: CASSLWVYGYTF.

This chain connects TRBV4-3 to TRBJ1-2; the D gene is possibly TRBD1 (5 bases). V lost 3 bases, J lost 8 bases, and 13 bases lay in between. In germline, CDR1 is LGHNA, CDR2 YSLEER. This CDR3 spans 13 amino acids. This CDR3 is CASSHGGGEGYTF. The CDR3 nucleotides are TGCGCCAGCAGCCATGGTGGGGGGGAGGGCTACACCTTC.

The chain is built from TRBV20-1 and TRBJ1-6; no firm D call. This CDR3 comprises 13 residues. The V end was cut by 6 bases, the J end by 6 bases, with 12 bases between. In germline, CDR1 is DFQATT, CDR2 SNEGSKA (reference sequence). Here the CDR3 DNA reads TGCAGTGCCGTGGAGGAGATTAATTCACCCCTCCACTTT. Residues: CSAVEEINSPLHF.

This chain connects TRBV5-6 to TRBJ1-5, with a possible D match to TRBD1 (5 bases). CDR3 size: 15 residues. Trimming removed 0 bases from V and 7 bases from J, with 14 bases in between. Germline V gives CDR1 SGHDT, CDR2 YYEEEE. CDR3 sequence reads: CASSLDRRVDQPQHF. For the CDR3, the DNA is TGTGCCAGCAGCTTGGACAGGCGGGTGGACCAGCCCCAGCATTTT. The full variable domain, its missing parts supplied by reference TRBV5-6 and TRBJ1-5, is DAGVTQSPTHLIKTRGQQVTLRCSPKSGHDTVSWYQQALGQGPQFIFQYYEEEERQRGNFPDRFSGHQFPNYSSELNVNALLLGDSALYLCASSLDRRVDQPQHFGDGTRLSIL.

This clonotype was observed a few times. Here the CDR3 reads CATSPPGGYSNQPQHF. CDR3 coding DNA: TGTGCCACCAGCCCCCCGGGGGGTTATAGCAATCAGCCCCAGCATTTT. The chain recombines TRBV15 with TRBJ1-5; the D gene is possibly TRBD1 (5 bases). The CDR3 totals 16 residues. Trimming left V 5 bases short and J 0 bases short, with 14 bases between. Germline CDR1 reads LNHNV; CDR2 reads YYDKDF (reference sequence).

The chain couples TRBV7-8 to TRBJ2-1; weak D call: TRBD1 (6 bases). This CDR3 is built from 16 residues. V lost 5 bases and J 6 bases, leaving 20 bases between the germline ends. CDR1 and CDR2 from the germline V gene are SGHVS and FQNEAQ. The CDR3 DNA follows: TGTGCCAGCAGCCCGGAGCCTAACAGGGCAGGCAATGAGCAGTTCTTC. Its protein product is CASSPEPNRAGNEQFF.

The chain joins TRBV27 to TRBJ2-2; TRBD1 agrees at 9 bases. The length of the CDR3 is 18 residues. After removal of 5 bases from V and 6 bases from J, the junction contained 16 bases not matched to a gene. CDR1 is MNHEY and CDR2 is SMNVEV in the germline V gene (reference sequence). CDR3 DNA sequence: TGTGCCAGCAGTCCAACCCCCAATTGGACAGGGGAACCCGGGGAGCTGTTTTTT. Its translation: CASSPTPNWTGEPGELFF.

CDR3 DNA sequence: TGCGCCAGCAGCCAAGGGGTAGCGTCGAACACCGGGGAGCTGTTTTTT. Its protein is CASSQGVASNTGELFF. The chain links TRBV4-1 to TRBJ2-2, with a tentative D call TRBD2 (5 bases). The CDR3 consists of 16 residues. The V gene lost 1 base and the J gene lost 0 bases, with 9 bases spanning the gap. Germline V gene lookup returns CDR1 MGHRA and CDR2 YSYEKL.

The J gene is TRBJ2-2, the V gene TRBV7-9; 8 positions match TRBD2. The CDR3 sequence is 16 residues long. J gave up 2 bases and V 4 bases, and 6 bases lay outside the gene matches. CDR1 and CDR2 from the germline V gene are SEHNR and FQNEAQ (reference sequence). The DNA for the CDR3 is TGTGCCAGCAGCTCCGAGCGGGGGACCAACACCGGGGAGCTGTTTTTT. Residues: CASSSERGTNTGELFF.

A few counts support this clonotype. V is TRBV28 and J is TRBJ2-3; 7 bases match TRBD1. V dropped 1 base and J dropped 5; count of bases not matched to a gene: 9. The CDR3 spans 16 residues. Germline V gene lookup returns CDR1 MDHEN and CDR2 SYDVKM. Written as DNA, the CDR3 is TGTGCCAGCAGTTTATATATTGGGGCAGGGGGAGATACGCAGTATTTT. Translation gives CASSLYIGAGGDTQYF.

The chain couples TRBV3-1 to TRBJ2-1; the match to TRBD1 covers 7 bases. V gave up 2 bases and J gave up 5 bases; unmatched junction bases: 9. The CDR3 has 16 amino acids. Germline V gene data show CDR1 as LGHDT and CDR2 as YNNKEL (reference sequence). In DNA form, the CDR3 reads TGTGCCAGCAGCCAAAAAACAGGGGTGCCGAACAATGAGCAGTTCTTC. Encoded protein: CASSQKTGVPNNEQFF.

Only a few counts were recorded for this clonotype. The chain is built from TRBV7-2 and TRBJ2-1; TRBD2 matches at 9 bases. J lost 4 bases, V lost 2 bases, and 6 bases had no gene match. The germline V gene encodes CDR1 SGHTA and CDR2 FQGNSA. The CDR3 contains 16 residues. CDR3 amino acids: CASSLYGSGGYNEQFF. CDR3 nucleotide sequence: TGTGCCAGCAGCTTATACGGGAGCGGGGGGTACAATGAGCAGTTCTTC.

V and J are TRBV28 and TRBJ2-3; the D call may be TRBD1 or TRBD2 (5 bases each). The germline gives CDR1 MDHEN, CDR2 SYDVKM. This CDR3 is built from 16 residues. Trimming stripped 5 bases from V and 1 base from J, with 16 bases between. The CDR3, as DNA: TGTGCCAGCAGTCCGGGGACCTCAATTGGCACAGATACGCAGTATTTT. It codes for CASSPGTSIGTDTQYF.

The chain joins TRBV12-3 or TRBV12-4 to TRBJ1-1, with 9 bases that match TRBD1. With 0 bases clipped from V and 6 bases from J, the junction kept 5 bases outside the gene matches. The CDR3 totals 15 residues. In DNA, the CDR3 is TGTGCCAGCAGTTTAGCGGGGACAGGGTCCCCTGAAGCTTTCTTT. This sequence encodes CASSLAGTGSPEAFF.

The gene calls are TRBV12-5 and TRBJ2-1, with D hard to call. CDR3 length: 13 residues. The V and J ends lost 1 base and 6 bases respectively, with 7 bases between them. In germline, CDR1 is LGHNT, CDR2 FRNRAP. The CDR3 loop reads CASGLGPANEQFF. The DNA for the CDR3 is TGTGCTAGTGGTTTGGGTCCTGCCAATGAGCAGTTCTTC.

This chain connects TRBV20-1 to TRBJ2-7; D is unresolved. Germline values: CDR1 DFQATT, CDR2 SNEGSKA (reference sequence). V lost 0 bases and J lost 2, with 11 bases in between. This CDR3 is built from 14 residues. The CDR3 reads CSARDHGRTYEQYF. For the CDR3, the DNA is TGCAGTGCTAGAGATCACGGACGGACCTACGAGCAGTACTTC.

This clonotype was detected a few times. The chain uses TRBV12-3 or TRBV12-4 and TRBJ1-1; possible D gene TRBD1, 6 bases. The V and J ends lost 3 bases and 6 bases respectively, with 14 bases between them. The CDR3 has 14 amino acids. The CDR3 region has the DNA TGTGCCAGCAGTTTTGGGACAATAGGCGCTGAAGCTTTCTTT. Translated: CASSFGTIGAEAFF.